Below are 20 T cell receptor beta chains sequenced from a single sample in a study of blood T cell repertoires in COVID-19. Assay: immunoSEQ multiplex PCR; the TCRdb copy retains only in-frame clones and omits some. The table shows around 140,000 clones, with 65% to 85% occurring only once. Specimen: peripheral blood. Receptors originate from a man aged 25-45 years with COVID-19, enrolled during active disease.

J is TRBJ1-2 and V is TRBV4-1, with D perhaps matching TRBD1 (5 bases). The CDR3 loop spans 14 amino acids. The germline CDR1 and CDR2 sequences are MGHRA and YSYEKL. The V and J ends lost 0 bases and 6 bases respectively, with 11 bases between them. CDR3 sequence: CASSQDTGYHGYTF. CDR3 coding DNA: TGCGCCAGCAGCCAAGATACAGGATATCATGGCTACACCTTC.

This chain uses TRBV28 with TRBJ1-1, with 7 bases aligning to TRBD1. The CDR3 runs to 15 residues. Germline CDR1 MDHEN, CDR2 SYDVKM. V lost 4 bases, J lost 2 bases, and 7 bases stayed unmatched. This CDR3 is CASSSPRQGNTEAFF. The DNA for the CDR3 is TGTGCCAGCAGTTCCCCCAGACAGGGAAACACTGAAGCTTTCTTT.

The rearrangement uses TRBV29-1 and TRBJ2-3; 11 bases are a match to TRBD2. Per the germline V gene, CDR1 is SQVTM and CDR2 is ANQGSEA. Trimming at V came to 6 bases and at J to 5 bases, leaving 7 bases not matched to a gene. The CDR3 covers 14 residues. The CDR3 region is CSVELAGEGDTQYF. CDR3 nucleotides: TGCAGCGTCGAACTAGCGGGAGAGGGAGATACGCAGTATTTT.

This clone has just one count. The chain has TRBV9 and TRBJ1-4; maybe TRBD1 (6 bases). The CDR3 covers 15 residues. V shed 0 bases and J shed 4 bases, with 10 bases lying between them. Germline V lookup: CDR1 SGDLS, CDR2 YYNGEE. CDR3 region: CASSVGGRNNEKLFF. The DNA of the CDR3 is TGTGCCAGCAGCGTAGGGGGGCGGAATAATGAAAAACTGTTTTTT.

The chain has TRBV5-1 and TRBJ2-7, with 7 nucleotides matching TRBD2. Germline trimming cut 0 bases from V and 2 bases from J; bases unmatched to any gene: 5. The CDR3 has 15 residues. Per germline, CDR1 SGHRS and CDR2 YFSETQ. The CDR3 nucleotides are TGCGCCAGCAGCTTGGCGGCGGGAGCTCCCTACGAGCAGTACTTC. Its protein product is CASSLAAGAPYEQYF.

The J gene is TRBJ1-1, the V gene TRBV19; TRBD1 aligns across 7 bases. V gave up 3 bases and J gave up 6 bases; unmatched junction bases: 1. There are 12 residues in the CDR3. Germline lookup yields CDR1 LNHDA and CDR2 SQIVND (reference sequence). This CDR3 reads CASSIDRAEAFF. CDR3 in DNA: TGTGCCAGTAGTATCGACAGGGCTGAAGCTTTCTTT.

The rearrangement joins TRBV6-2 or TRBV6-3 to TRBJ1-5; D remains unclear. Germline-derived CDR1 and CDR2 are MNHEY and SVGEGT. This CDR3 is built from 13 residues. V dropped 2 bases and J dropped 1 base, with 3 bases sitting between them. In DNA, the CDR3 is TGTGCCAGCAGTTACACAAGCAATCAGCCCCAGCATTTT. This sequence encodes CASSYTSNQPQHF.

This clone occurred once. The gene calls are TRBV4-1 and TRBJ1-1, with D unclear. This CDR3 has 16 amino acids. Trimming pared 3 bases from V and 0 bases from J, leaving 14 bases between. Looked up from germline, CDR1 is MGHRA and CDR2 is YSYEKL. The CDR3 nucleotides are TGCGCCAGCAGCCACCGAGGGTGGGAAATGAACACTGAAGCTTTCTTT. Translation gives CASSHRGWEMNTEAFF.

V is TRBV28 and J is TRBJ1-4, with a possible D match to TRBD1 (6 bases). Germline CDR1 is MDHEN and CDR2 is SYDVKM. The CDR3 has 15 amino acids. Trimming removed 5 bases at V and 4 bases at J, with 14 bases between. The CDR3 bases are TGTGCCAGCAGTATTTCCGGGACACTTAATGAAAAACTGTTTTTT. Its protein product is CASSISGTLNEKLFF.

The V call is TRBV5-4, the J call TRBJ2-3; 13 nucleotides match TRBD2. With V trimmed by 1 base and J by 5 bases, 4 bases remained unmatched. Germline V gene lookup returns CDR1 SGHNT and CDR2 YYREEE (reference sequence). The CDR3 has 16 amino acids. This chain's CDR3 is CASSLTSGRARDTQYF. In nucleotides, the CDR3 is TGTGCCAGCAGCTTGACTAGCGGGAGGGCCCGAGATACGCAGTATTTT.

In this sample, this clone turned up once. CDR3 residues: CASSMRDSGLAGYEQYF. CDR3 DNA: TGTGCCAGCAGCATGCGGGACAGCGGACTAGCGGGGTACGAGCAGTACTTC. The gene calls are TRBV7-9 and TRBJ2-7; TRBD2 aligns across 12 bases. Germline V gene sequence: CDR1 SEHNR, CDR2 FQNEAQ (reference sequence). V shed 5 bases and J 4 bases; nucleotides not matched to a gene: 12. CDR3 length: 17 residues.

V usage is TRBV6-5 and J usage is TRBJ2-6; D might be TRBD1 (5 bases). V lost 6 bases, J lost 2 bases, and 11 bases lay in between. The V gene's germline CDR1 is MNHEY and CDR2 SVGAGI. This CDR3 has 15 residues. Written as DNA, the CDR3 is TGTGCCAGCAGGATAGGGGAAGCTGGGGCCAACGTCCTGACTTTC. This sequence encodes CASRIGEAGANVLTF.

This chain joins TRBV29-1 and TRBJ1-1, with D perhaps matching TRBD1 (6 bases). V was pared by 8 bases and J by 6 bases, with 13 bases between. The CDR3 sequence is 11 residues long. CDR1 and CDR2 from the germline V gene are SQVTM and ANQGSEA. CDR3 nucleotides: TGCAGCTTCTACAGGGCCCCTGAAGCTTTCTTT. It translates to CSFYRAPEAFF.

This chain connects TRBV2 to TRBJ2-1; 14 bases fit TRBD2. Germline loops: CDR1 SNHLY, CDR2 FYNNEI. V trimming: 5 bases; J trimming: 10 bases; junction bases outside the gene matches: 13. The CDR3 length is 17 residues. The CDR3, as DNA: TGTGCCAGCAGTCCCCGACAGACTAGCGGGAGGGCCCGAGAGCAGTTCTTC. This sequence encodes CASSPRQTSGRAREQFF.

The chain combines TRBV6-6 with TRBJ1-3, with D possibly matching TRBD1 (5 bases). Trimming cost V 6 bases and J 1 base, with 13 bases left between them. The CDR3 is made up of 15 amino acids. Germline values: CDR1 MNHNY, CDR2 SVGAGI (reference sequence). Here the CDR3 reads CASSPARGSGNTIYF. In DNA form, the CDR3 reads TGTGCCAGCAGCCCGGCAAGGGGATCTGGAAACACCATATATTTT.

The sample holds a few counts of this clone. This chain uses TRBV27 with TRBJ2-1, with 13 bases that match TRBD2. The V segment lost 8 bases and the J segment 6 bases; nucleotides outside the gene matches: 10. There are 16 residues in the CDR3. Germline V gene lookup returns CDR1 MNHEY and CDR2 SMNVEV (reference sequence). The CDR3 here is CASSGTSGTWFNEQFF. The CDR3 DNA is TGTGCCAGCTCAGGGACTAGCGGGACGTGGTTCAATGAGCAGTTCTTC.

CDR3 in amino acids: CASSPAGANTEAFF. CDR3 bases: TGTGCCAGCAGCCCAGCGGGGGCGAACACTGAAGCTTTCTTT. J is TRBJ1-1 and V is TRBV9, with a possible D match to TRBD1 (6 bases). The CDR3 loop spans 14 amino acids. Germline V gives CDR1 SGDLS, CDR2 YYNGEE. The V and J ends lost 4 bases and 1 base respectively, with 11 bases between them.

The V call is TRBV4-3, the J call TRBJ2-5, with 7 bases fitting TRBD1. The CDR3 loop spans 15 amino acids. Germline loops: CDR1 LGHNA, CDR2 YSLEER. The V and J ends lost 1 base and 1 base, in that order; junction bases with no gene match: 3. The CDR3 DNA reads TGCGCCAGCAGCCAAGCCGGGACAGCCCAAGAGACCCAGTACTTC. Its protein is CASSQAGTAQETQYF.

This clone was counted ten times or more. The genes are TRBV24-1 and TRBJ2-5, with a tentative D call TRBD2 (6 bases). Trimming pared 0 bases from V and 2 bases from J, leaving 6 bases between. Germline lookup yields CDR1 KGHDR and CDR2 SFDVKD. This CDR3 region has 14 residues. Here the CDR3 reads CATSDLGGQETQYF. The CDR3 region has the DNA TGTGCCACCAGTGATTTGGGAGGGCAAGAGACCCAGTACTTC.

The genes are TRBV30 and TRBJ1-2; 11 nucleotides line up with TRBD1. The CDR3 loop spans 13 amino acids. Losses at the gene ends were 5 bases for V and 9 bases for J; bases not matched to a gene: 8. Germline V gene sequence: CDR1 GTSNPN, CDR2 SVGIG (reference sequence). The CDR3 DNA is TGTGCCTGGGAGAGGACAGGGGGCAAGAGCTACACCTTC. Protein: CAWERTGGKSYTF.